Following are 6 T cell receptor beta chains from one sample sequenced in a study of control samples from healthy donors and cancer patients. TCRdb keeps only in-frame clones here, not all; method: immunoSEQ multiplex PCR. Altogether 150,000 or so clones are present, 80% to 95% being singletons, with the ten largest covering 5% to 7%. The sample was blood. These receptors were taken from a young man in good health.

In this sample, this clone turned up once. The V and J genes are TRBV28 and TRBJ2-2; 7 nucleotides align to TRBD2. V dropped 9 bases and J dropped 4; count of bases not matched to a gene: 5. Germline V gene lookup returns CDR1 MDHEN and CDR2 SYDVKM. This CDR3 contains 13 residues. The CDR3 region has the DNA TGTGCCAGTGGAACTAGCGTCACCGGGGAGCTGTTTTTT. Translation: CASGTSVTGELFF.

In this sample, this clone turned up once. The V gene is TRBV7-9, the J gene TRBJ1-1; weak D call: TRBD1 (5 bases). Germline V gene sequence: CDR1 SEHNR, CDR2 FQNEAQ (reference sequence). The ends were cut back, 1 base at V and 3 bases at J, with 12 bases in the middle. The CDR3 extends over 15 amino acids. CDR3 coding DNA: TGTGCCAGCAGCTTAGGGTCAGGGCCGGACACTGAAGCTTTCTTT. Its protein product is CASSLGSGPDTEAFF.

The chain recombines TRBV5-1 with TRBJ1-4; the D gene is possibly TRBD1 (6 bases). This CDR3 has 16 amino acids. V was pared by 0 bases and J by 7 bases, with 16 bases between. The germline V gene has CDR1 SGHRS and CDR2 YFSETQ. The CDR3 DNA is TGCGCCAGCAGCTTGGGGCAGGGGAGGAATCGTGAAAAACTGTTTTTT. It codes for CASSLGQGRNREKLFF.

The chain has TRBV6-6 and TRBJ1-4; D perhaps matches TRBD1 (5 bases). Germline V gene data show CDR1 as MNHNY and CDR2 as SVGAGI (reference sequence). The V gene lost 2 bases and the J gene lost 8 bases, with 9 bases spanning the gap. The CDR3 spans 13 residues. Here the CDR3 DNA reads TGTGCCAGCAGTTACCGGGGGAGGGAAAAACTGTTTTTT. This sequence encodes CASSYRGREKLFF.

The chain recombines TRBV18 with TRBJ1-1; TRBD1 might be the D (5 bases). Germline V gene data show CDR1 as KGHSH and CDR2 as LQKENI. V was pared by 5 bases and J by 1 base, with 14 bases between. There are 15 residues in the CDR3. DNA for the CDR3: TGTGCCAGCTCATCTGGAGGGACTTCGAACACTGAAGCTTTCTTT. Protein: CASSSGGTSNTEAFF.

The V gene is TRBV6-5, the J gene TRBJ1-1; no reliable D call. The CDR3 covers 13 residues. The V gene lost 6 bases and the J gene lost 5 bases, with 13 bases spanning the gap. Germline V gene lookup returns CDR1 MNHEY and CDR2 SVGAGI. CDR3 protein: CASSLGLMTEAFF. The CDR3 bases are TGTGCCAGCAGCCTAGGCCTAATGACTGAAGCTTTCTTT.